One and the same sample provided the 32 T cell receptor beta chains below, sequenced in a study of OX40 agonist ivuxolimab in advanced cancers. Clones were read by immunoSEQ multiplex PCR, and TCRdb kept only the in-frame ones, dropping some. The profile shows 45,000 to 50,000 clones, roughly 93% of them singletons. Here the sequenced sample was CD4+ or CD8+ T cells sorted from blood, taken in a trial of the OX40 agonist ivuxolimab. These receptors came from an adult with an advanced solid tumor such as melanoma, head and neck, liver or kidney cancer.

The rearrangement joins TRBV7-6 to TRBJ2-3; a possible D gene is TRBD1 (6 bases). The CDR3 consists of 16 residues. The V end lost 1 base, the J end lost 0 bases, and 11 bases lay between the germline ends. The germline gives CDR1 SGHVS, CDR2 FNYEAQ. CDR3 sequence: CASSLEPGVSTDTQYF. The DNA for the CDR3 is TGTGCCAGCAGCTTAGAACCAGGGGTTAGCACAGATACGCAGTATTTT.

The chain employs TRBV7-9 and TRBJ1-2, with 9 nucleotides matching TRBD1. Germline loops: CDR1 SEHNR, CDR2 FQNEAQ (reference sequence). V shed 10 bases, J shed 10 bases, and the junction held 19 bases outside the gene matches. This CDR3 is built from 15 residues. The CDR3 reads CATVRRDRDVGAYTF. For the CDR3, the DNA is TGTGCCACTGTTCGTCGGGACAGGGATGTTGGGGCCTACACCTTC.

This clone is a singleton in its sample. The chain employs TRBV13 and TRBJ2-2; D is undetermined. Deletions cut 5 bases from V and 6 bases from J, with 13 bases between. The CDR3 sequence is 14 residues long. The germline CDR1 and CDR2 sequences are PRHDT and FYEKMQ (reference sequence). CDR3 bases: TGTGCCAGCAGCCCTCCCATGGCTTCCGGGGAGCTGTTTTTT. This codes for CASSPPMASGELFF. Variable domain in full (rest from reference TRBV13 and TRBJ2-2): AAGVIQSPRHLIKEKRETATLKCYPIPRHDTVYWYQQGPGQDPQFLISFYEKMQSDKGSIPDRFSAQQFSDYHSELNMSSLELGDSALYFCASSPPMASGELFFGEGSRLTVL.

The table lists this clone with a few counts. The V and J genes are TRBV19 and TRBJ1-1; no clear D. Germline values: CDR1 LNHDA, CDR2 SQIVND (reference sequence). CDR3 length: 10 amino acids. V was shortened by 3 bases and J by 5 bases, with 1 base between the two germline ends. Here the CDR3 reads CASSMTEAFF. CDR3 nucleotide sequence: TGTGCCAGTAGTATGACTGAAGCTTTCTTT.

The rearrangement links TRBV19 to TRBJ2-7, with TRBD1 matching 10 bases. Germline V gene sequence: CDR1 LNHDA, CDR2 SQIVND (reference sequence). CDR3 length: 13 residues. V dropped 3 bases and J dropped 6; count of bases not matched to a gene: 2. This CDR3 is CASSMTGGGEQYF. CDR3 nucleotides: TGTGCCAGTAGTATGACAGGGGGCGGCGAGCAGTACTTC.

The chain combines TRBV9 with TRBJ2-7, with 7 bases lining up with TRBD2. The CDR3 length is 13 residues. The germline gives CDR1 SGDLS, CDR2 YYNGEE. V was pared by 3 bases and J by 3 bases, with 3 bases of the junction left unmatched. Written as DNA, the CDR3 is TGTGCCAGCAGCGGGACTAGTTTCTACGAGCAGTACTTC. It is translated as CASSGTSFYEQYF.

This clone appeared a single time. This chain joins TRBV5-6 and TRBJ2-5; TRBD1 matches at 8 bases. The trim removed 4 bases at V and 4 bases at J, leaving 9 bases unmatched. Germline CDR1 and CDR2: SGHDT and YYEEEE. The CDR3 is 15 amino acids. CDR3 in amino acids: CASSHSRTGRETQYF. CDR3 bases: TGTGCCAGCAGCCATTCGAGGACAGGGCGAGAGACCCAGTACTTC.

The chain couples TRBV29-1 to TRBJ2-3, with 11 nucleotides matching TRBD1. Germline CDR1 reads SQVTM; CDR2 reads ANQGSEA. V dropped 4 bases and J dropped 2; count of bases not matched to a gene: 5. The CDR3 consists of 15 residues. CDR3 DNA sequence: TGCAGCGTTGGGACAGGGGGCCTTTCCACAGATACGCAGTATTTT. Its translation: CSVGTGGLSTDTQYF.

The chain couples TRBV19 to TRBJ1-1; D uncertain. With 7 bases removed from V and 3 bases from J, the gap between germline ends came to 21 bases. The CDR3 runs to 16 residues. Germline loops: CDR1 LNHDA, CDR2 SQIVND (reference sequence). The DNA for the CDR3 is TGTGCCAGTACCCTCCCCGGCGCAGGTGTGTACACTGAAGCTTTCTTT. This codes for CASTLPGAGVYTEAFF.

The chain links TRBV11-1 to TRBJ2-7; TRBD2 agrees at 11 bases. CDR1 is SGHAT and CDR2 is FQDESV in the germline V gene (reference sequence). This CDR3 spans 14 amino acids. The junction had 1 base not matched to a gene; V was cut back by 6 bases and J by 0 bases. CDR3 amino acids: CASSSGGGSYEQYF. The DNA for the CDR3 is TGTGCCAGCAGTAGCGGGGGGGGCTCCTACGAGCAGTACTTC.

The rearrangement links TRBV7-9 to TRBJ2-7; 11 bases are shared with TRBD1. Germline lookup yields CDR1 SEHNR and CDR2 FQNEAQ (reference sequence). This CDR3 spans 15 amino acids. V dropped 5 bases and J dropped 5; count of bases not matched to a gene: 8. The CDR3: CASSPGTGGRNEQYF. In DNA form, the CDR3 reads TGTGCCAGCAGCCCCGGGACAGGGGGGAGAAACGAGCAGTACTTC.

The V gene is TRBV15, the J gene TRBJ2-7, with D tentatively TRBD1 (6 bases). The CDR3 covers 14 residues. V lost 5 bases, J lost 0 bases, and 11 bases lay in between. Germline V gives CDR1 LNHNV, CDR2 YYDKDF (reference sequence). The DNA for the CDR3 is TGTGCCACCAGCGACCGGGACAACTCCTACGAGCAGTACTTC. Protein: CATSDRDNSYEQYF.

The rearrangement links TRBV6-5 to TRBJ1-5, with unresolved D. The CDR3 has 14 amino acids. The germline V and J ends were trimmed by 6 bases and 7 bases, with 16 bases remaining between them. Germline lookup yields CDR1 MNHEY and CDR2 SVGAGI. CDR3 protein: CASSEGPGGQPQHF. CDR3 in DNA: TGTGCCAGCAGCGAGGGCCCCGGTGGACAGCCCCAGCATTTT.

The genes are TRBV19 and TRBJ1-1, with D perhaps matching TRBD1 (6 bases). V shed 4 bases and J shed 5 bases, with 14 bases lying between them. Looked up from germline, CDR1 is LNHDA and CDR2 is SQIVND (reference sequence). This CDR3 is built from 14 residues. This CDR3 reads CASSSSRGSTEAFF. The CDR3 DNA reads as TGTGCCAGTAGTAGCAGCAGGGGAAGTACTGAAGCTTTCTTT.

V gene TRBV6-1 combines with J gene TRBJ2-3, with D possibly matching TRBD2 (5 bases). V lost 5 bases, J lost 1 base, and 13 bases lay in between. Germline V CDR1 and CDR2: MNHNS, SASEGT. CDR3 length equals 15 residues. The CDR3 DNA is TGTGCCAGCAGTACAACTAGGTGGGGCACAGATACGCAGTATTTT. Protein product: CASSTTRWGTDTQYF.

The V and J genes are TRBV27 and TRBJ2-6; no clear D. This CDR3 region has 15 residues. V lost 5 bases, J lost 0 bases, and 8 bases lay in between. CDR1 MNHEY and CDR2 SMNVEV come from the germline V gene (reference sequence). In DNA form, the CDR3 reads TGTGCCAGCAGTATGGTCGTCTCTGGGGCCAACGTCCTGACTTTC. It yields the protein CASSMVVSGANVLTF.

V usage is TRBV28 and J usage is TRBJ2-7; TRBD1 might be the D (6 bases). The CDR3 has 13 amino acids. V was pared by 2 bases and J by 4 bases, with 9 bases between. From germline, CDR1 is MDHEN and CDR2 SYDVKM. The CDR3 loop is CASSLQGFYEQYF. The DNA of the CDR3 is TGTGCCAGCAGTTTACAGGGGTTTTACGAGCAGTACTTC. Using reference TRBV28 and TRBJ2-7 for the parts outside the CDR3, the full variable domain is DVKVTQSSRYLVKRTGEKVFLECVQDMDHENMFWYRQDPGLGLRLIYFSYDVKMKEKGDIPEGYSVSREKKERFSLILESASTNQTSMYLCASSLQGFYEQYFGPGTRLTVT.

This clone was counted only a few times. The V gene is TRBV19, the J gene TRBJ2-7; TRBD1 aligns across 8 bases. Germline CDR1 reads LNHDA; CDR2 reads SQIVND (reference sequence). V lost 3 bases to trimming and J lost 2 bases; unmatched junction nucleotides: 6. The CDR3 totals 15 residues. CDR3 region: CASSIGTGAPYEQYF. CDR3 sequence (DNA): TGTGCCAGTAGTATCGGGACAGGAGCCCCCTACGAGCAGTACTTC. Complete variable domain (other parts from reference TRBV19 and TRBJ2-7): DGGITQSPKYLFRKEGQNVTLSCEQNLNHDAMYWYRQDPGQGLRLIYYSQIVNDFQKGDIAEGYSVSREKKESFPLTVTSAQKNPTAFYLCASSIGTGAPYEQYFGPGTRLTVT.

CDR3 in amino acids: CASKPGLAELGPEQFF. The CDR3 DNA is TGTGCCAGCAAACCGGGACTAGCAGAGCTAGGGCCTGAGCAGTTCTTC. This chain joins TRBV27 and TRBJ2-1; 9 positions agree with TRBD2. The V and J ends lost 7 bases and 9 bases, in that order; junction bases with no gene match: 16. The CDR3 contains 16 residues. CDR1 MNHEY and CDR2 SMNVEV come from the germline V gene (reference sequence).

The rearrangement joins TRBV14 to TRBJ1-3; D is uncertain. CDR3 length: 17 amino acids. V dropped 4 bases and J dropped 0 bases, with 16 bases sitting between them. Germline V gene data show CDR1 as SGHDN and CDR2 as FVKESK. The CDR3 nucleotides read TGTGCCAGCAGCCCGTCGGTACATTCTTTCTCTGGAAACACCATATATTTT. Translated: CASSPSVHSFSGNTIYF.

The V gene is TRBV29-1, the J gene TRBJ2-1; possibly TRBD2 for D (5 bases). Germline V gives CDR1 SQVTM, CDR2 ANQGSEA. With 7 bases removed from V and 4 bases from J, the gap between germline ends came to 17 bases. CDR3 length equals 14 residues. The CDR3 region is CSAGIPVVYNEQFF. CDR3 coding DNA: TGCAGCGCGGGGATTCCCGTGGTATACAATGAGCAGTTCTTC.

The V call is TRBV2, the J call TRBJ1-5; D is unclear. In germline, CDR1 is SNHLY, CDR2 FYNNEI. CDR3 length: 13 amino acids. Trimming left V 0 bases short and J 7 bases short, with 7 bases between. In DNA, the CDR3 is TGTGCCAGCAGTGAAGCAGGTAGGCAGCCCCAGCATTTT. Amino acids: CASSEAGRQPQHF.

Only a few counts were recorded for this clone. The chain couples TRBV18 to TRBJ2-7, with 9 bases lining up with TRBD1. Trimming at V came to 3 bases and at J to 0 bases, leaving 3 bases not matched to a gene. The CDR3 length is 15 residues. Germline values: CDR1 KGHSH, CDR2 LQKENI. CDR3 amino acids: CASSPTGGSSYEQYF. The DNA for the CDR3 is TGTGCCAGCTCACCGACAGGGGGGAGCTCCTACGAGCAGTACTTC.

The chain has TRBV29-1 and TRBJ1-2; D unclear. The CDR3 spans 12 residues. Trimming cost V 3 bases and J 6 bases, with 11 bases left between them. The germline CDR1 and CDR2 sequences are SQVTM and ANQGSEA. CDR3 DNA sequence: TGCAGCGTTGACCCCTATCTGGATGGCTACACCTTC. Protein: CSVDPYLDGYTF.

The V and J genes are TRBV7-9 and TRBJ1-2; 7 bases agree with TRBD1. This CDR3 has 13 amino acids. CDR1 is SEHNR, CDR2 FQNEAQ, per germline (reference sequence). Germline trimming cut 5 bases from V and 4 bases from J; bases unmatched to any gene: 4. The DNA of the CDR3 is TGTGCCAGCAGCCCGGGACAGTTCTATGGCTACACCTTC. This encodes CASSPGQFYGYTF.

This chain's CDR3 is CAWAIGTGNQPQHF. CDR3 sequence (DNA): TGTGCCTGGGCGATCGGGACAGGGAATCAGCCCCAGCATTTT. This sequence joins TRBV30 and TRBJ1-5; 9 bases line up with TRBD1. Germline V gene data show CDR1 as GTSNPN and CDR2 as SVGIG (reference sequence). The V gene end was trimmed by 5 bases and the J gene end by 4 bases; junction bases not matched to a gene: 6. This CDR3 comprises 14 residues.

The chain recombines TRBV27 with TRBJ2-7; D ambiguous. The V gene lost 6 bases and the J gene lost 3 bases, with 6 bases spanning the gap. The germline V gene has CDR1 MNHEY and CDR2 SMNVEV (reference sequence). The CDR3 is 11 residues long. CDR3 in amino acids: CASSSGYEQYF. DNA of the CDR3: TGTGCCAGCAGCTCTGGCTACGAGCAGTACTTC.

CDR3 amino acids: CASSLHGGEQFF. CDR3 nucleotide sequence: TGCGCCAGCAGCTTACACGGTGGGGAGCAGTTCTTC. V is TRBV5-1 and J is TRBJ2-1; D ambiguous. The germline V and J ends were trimmed by 2 bases and 10 bases, with 10 bases remaining between them. The CDR3 is 12 residues long. Germline assignment: CDR1 SGHRS and CDR2 YFSETQ. Based on the CDR3 plus reference TRBV5-1 and TRBJ2-1, the full variable domain is KAGVTQTPRYLIKTRGQQVTLSCSPISGHRSVSWYQQTPGQGLQFLFEYFSETQRNKGNFPGRFSGRQFSNSRSEMNVSTLELGDSALYLCASSLHGGEQFFGPGTRLTVL.

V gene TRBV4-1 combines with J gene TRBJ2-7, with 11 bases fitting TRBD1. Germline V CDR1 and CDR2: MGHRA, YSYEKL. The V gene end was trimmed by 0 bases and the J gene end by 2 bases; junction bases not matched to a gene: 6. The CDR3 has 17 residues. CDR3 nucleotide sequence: TGCGCCAGCAGCCAAGAACGGACAGGGGGCGCGACCTACGAGCAGTACTTC. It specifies CASSQERTGGATYEQYF.

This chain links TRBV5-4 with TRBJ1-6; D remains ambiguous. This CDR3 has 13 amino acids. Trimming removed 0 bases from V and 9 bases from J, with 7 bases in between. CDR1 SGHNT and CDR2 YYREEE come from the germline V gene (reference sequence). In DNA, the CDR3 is TGTGCCAGCAGCTTGGACCCTAGTTCACCCCTCCACTTT. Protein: CASSLDPSSPLHF.

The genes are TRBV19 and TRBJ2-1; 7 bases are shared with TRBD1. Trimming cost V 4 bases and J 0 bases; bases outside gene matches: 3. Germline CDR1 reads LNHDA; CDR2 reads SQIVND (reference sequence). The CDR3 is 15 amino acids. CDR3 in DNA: TGTGCCAGTAGTAAGGGACAGAGCTCCTACAATGAGCAGTTCTTC. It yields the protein CASSKGQSSYNEQFF.

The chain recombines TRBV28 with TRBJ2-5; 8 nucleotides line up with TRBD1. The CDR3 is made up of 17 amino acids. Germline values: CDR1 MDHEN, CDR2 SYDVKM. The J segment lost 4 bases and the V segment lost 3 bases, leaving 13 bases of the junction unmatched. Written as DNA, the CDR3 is TGTGCCAGCAGTTTGGTCTTGGGACAGGAATCAGTAGAGACCCAGTACTTC. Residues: CASSLVLGQESVETQYF. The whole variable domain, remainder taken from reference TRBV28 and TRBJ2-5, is DVKVTQSSRYLVKRTGEKVFLECVQDMDHENMFWYRQDPGLGLRLIYFSYDVKMKEKGDIPEGYSVSREKKERFSLILESASTNQTSMYLCASSLVLGQESVETQYFGPGTRLLVL.